This T cell receptor beta chain was observed in a study of OX40 agonist ivuxolimab in advanced cancers. Study-wide points: Researchers report that CD8+ T cells had, on average, more expanded clones than CD4+. The study did not work out the antigen specificity of the expanded peripheral T cells.

A remark on this clone: The antigen is not known.

Profiled with immunoSEQ multiplex PCR; TCRdb holds only in-frame clones, not every one. The sample carries tens of thousands of clones, approximately 89% recorded once. J lost 8 bases, V lost 6 bases, and 10 bases had no gene match. CDR1 is SQVTM, CDR2 ANQGSEA, per germline. The CDR3 loop spans 13 amino acids. The chain employs TRBV29-1 and TRBJ1-2; TRBD1 agrees at 9 bases. This TCR derives from an adult with an advanced solid tumor such as melanoma, head and neck, liver or kidney cancer. Sample: CD4+ or CD8+ T cells sorted from blood, taken in a trial of the OX40 agonist ivuxolimab. CDR3 bases: TGCAGCGTCCTCGGGGACAGGGTATTGGGCTACACCTTC. This sequence encodes CSVLGDRVLGYTF. Supplemented by reference TRBV29-1 and TRBJ1-2, the full variable domain reads SAVISQKPSRDICQRGTSLTIQCQVDSQVTMMFWYRQQPGQSLTLIATANQGSEATYESGFVIDKFPISRPNLTFSTLTVSNMSPEDSSIYLCSVLGDRVLGYTFGSGTRLTVV.